The 26 T cell receptor beta chains reported below all come from one sample, sequenced in a study of radiation and T cells in renal cell carcinoma. The table came from immunoSEQ multiplex PCR; TCRdb's copy has only in-frame clones and leaves some out. The sample includes about 140,000 clones, roughly 83% seen only once; the top ten take around 25%. Time point of the sample: baseline pretreatment blood. Treatment of the sample: 15 Gy SBRT to primary tumor, nephrectomy 4 weeks later. This specimen was blood, taken from a patient whose treatment included radiotherapy and nephrectomy. Receptors were obtained from a woman aged 50 to 60 with renal cell carcinoma.

The V gene is TRBV5-1, the J gene TRBJ1-5; tentative D call: TRBD1 (5 bases). The length of the CDR3 is 15 residues. CDR1 and CDR2 from the germline V gene are SGHRS and YFSETQ. Deletions cut 2 bases from V and 0 bases from J, with 9 bases between. The CDR3 sequence: CASSFGGVSNQPQHF. CDR3 coding DNA: TGCGCCAGCAGCTTCGGAGGGGTTAGCAATCAGCCCCAGCATTTT.

The CDR3 protein is CASSLGTDNEQFF. The CDR3 DNA reads TGTGCCAGCAGTCTTGGGACCGACAATGAGCAGTTCTTC. The V and J genes are TRBV6-1 and TRBJ2-1, with D perhaps TRBD1 or TRBD2 (5 bases each). V dropped 5 bases and J dropped 5 bases, with 10 bases sitting between them. The length of the CDR3 is 13 residues. Per the germline V gene, CDR1 is MNHNS and CDR2 is SASEGT.

V and J are TRBV11-2 and TRBJ2-6, with TRBD1 identical over 7 bases. After removal of 4 bases from V and 0 bases from J, the junction contained 12 bases not matched to a gene. CDR1 SGHAT and CDR2 FQNNGV come from the germline V gene. This CDR3 has 19 residues. The CDR3 nucleotides read TGTGCCAGCAGCTACCCCCCGACAGGGAAGGGCTCTGGGGCCAACGTCCTGACTTTC. Its protein product is CASSYPPTGKGSGANVLTF.

CDR3 protein: CASSVQAGVTGHEQFF. The CDR3 DNA is TGTGCCAGCAGCGTACAAGCGGGAGTCACGGGGCATGAGCAGTTCTTC. V and J are TRBV9 and TRBJ2-1; 8 bases match TRBD2. The J segment lost 8 bases and the V segment lost 1 base, leaving 11 bases of the junction unmatched. Looked up from germline, CDR1 is SGDLS and CDR2 is YYNGEE. This CDR3 has 16 amino acids.

This rearrangement joins TRBV28 to TRBJ2-7, with 9 bases fitting TRBD2. CDR3 size: 16 residues. V shed 6 bases and J 5 bases; nucleotides not matched to a gene: 14. Germline V gene lookup returns CDR1 MDHEN and CDR2 SYDVKM. Here the CDR3 DNA reads TGTGCCAGCAGCCCCAGACTAGCGGCAGGCAGTCACGAGCAGTACTTC. Its translation: CASSPRLAAGSHEQYF. Based on the CDR3 plus reference TRBV28 and TRBJ2-7, the full variable domain is DVKVTQSSRYLVKRTGEKVFLECVQDMDHENMFWYRQDPGLGLRLIYFSYDVKMKEKGDIPEGYSVSREKKERFSLILESASTNQTSMYLCASSPRLAAGSHEQYFGPGTRLTVT.

The V and J genes are TRBV10-3 and TRBJ1-2, with 8 bases fitting TRBD1. V lost 2 bases and J lost 8; bases outside the gene matches: 16. The CDR3 has 17 residues. Germline lookup yields CDR1 ENHRY and CDR2 SYGVKD. CDR3 nucleotides: TGTGCCATCAGTGAGACGACAGGGGCGGAGGATCGTGCCGGCTACACCTTC. As protein: CAISETTGAEDRAGYTF.

The chain combines TRBV5-1 with TRBJ1-4, with 8 bases aligning to TRBD1. The germline gives CDR1 SGHRS, CDR2 YFSETQ. Trimming took 4 bases from V and 1 from J; bases not matched to a gene: 3. The CDR3 extends over 15 amino acids. In DNA, the CDR3 is TGCGCCAGCAGCATAACAGGGGGAACTAATGAAAAACTGTTTTTT. Translated, it gives CASSITGGTNEKLFF.

The chain employs TRBV21-1 and TRBJ2-1; the DNA was not used to check the table's D call, TRBD2. TRBV21-1 is marked as a pseudogene. The CDR3 extends over 17 amino acids. The CDR3 reads CASSKPPCGSLYNEQFF. Written as DNA, the CDR3 is TGTGCCAGCAGCAAACCGCCCTGCGGCTCCTTATACAATGAGCAGTTCTTC.

The chain joins TRBV11-3 to TRBJ1-3; no definite D call. This CDR3 comprises 14 residues. V was pared by 4 bases and J by 3 bases, with 10 bases between. Germline assignment: CDR1 SGHNT and CDR2 YENEEA. CDR3 sequence reads: CASSSKGHGNTIYF. CDR3 bases: TGTGCCAGCAGCTCAAAGGGCCATGGAAACACCATATATTTT.

The chain couples TRBV4-1 to TRBJ1-4; 8 bases are shared with TRBD1. Trimming cost V 0 bases and J 15 bases; bases outside gene matches: 6. The CDR3 is 13 residues long. CDR1 and CDR2 (germline): MGHRA, YSYEKL. DNA of the CDR3: TGCGCCAGCAGCCAAGATGACAGGGGTTTTGTGTTTTTT. Translating it yields CASSQDDRGFVFF.

Here the CDR3 DNA reads TGCAGTGGTGAGGACAGGGCGCACCAGCATTTT. Translating gives CSGEDRAHQHF. This sequence joins TRBV20-1 and TRBJ1-5; 8 bases match TRBD1. V was clipped by 7 bases and J by 12 bases; unmatched bases: 8. Germline CDR1 and CDR2: DFQATT and SNEGSKA (reference sequence). The CDR3 is made up of 11 amino acids.

The chain uses TRBV7-2 and TRBJ2-7; the D is unclear. The V gene lost 1 base and the J gene lost 1 base, with 8 bases spanning the gap. The CDR3 contains 14 residues. The germline V gene encodes CDR1 SGHTA and CDR2 FQGNSA. The CDR3 here is CASSLGVESYEQYF. CDR3 DNA: TGTGCCAGCAGCTTAGGGGTCGAGTCCTACGAGCAGTACTTC.

The chain links TRBV23-1 to TRBJ2-7; 10 bases fit TRBD2. TRBV23-1 is labeled an ORF, and its function is uncertain. J lost 2 bases, V lost 2 bases, and 6 bases had no gene match. The CDR3 loop spans 16 amino acids. The CDR3 DNA reads TGCGCCAGCAGTCAAACCCTAGCGGGGGCCCCCTACGAGCAGTACTTC. It specifies CASSQTLAGAPYEQYF.

The chain has TRBV5-4 and TRBJ1-2; TRBD1 aligns across 11 bases. Germline V gene data show CDR1 as SGHNT and CDR2 as YYREEE (reference sequence). The CDR3 sequence is 14 residues long. V trimming: 4 bases; J trimming: 8 bases; junction bases outside the gene matches: 7. CDR3 sequence (DNA): TGTGCCAGCAGCCGGACAGGGGGCGAGTTCGGCTACACCTTC. Its translation is CASSRTGGEFGYTF.

The CDR3: CATRGGAPGELFF. In nucleotides, the CDR3 is TGTGCCACCCGGGGGGGGGCCCCCGGGGAGCTGTTTTTT. The chain carries TRBV7-2 and TRBJ2-2; 8 bases map to TRBD2. This CDR3 is 13 amino acids long. Germline lookup yields CDR1 SGHTA and CDR2 FQGNSA. J lost 6 bases, V lost 10 bases, and 7 bases had no gene match.

The rearrangement uses TRBV4-1 and TRBJ1-4, with unresolved D. The CDR3 has 18 amino acids. Trimming pared 1 base from V and 0 bases from J, leaving 15 bases between. Germline assignment: CDR1 MGHRA and CDR2 YSYEKL. CDR3 DNA: TGCGCCAGCAGCCAAGTAAGGGTACAACTCGCAACTAATGAAAAACTGTTTTTT. Its translation: CASSQVRVQLATNEKLFF.

DNA of the CDR3: TGTGCCAGCAGCGTATCGGGGCTACCTCATCAGCCCCAGCATTTT. Translation gives CASSVSGLPHQPQHF. V usage is TRBV5-4 and J usage is TRBJ1-5; D perhaps matches TRBD1 (5 bases). The V end lost 4 bases, the J end lost 5 bases, and 16 bases lay between the germline ends. Germline V gives CDR1 SGHNT, CDR2 YYREEE (reference sequence). This CDR3 is 15 amino acids long.

The J gene is TRBJ2-5, the V gene TRBV29-1; the D is unclear. The DNA end is more similar to TRBJ2-7, so the J call may be wrong. This CDR3 contains 13 residues. Germline CDR1 SQVTM, CDR2 ANQGSEA. The CDR3 here is CSVEGTGTYEQYF. CDR3 coding DNA: TGCAGCGTTGAAGGGACGGGTACCTACGAGCAGTACTTC.

This sequence joins TRBV19 and TRBJ2-7, with 8 positions matching TRBD1. The CDR3 loop spans 15 amino acids. The ends lost 3 bases at V and 2 bases at J; junction bases unmatched: 6. Germline V gives CDR1 LNHDA, CDR2 SQIVND (reference sequence). CDR3 coding DNA: TGTGCCAGTAGTATGGGGGCAGGGGGCGCCTACGAGCAGTACTTC. The encoded protein is CASSMGAGGAYEQYF.

V gene TRBV5-8 combines with J gene TRBJ2-5; D possibly matches TRBD1 or TRBD2 (5 bases each). The CDR3 is made up of 14 amino acids. V shed 4 bases and J shed 1 base, with 11 bases lying between them. Germline V gives CDR1 SGHTS, CDR2 YDEGEE. CDR3: CASSPRGVQETQYF. The CDR3 DNA sequence: TGTGCCAGCAGCCCCCGAGGGGTCCAAGAGACCCAGTACTTC.

This sequence joins TRBV5-1 and TRBJ1-5; 8 bases line up with TRBD1. The V segment lost 4 bases and the J segment 4 bases; nucleotides outside the gene matches: 7. Germline CDR1 SGHRS, CDR2 YFSETQ. The CDR3 runs to 15 residues. The CDR3 loop is CASSQGTGSNQPQHF. For the CDR3, the DNA is TGCGCCAGCAGCCAAGGGACAGGCTCGAATCAGCCCCAGCATTTT.

The V and J genes are TRBV10-3 and TRBJ1-1; D not certain. This CDR3 is 15 amino acids long. Germline values: CDR1 ENHRY, CDR2 SYGVKD. Trimming removed 0 bases from V and 0 bases from J, with 8 bases in between. In nucleotides, the CDR3 is TGTGCCATCAGTGAGTCGCTGTTCATGAACACTGAAGCTTTCTTT. Its translation: CAISESLFMNTEAFF.

This clone was seen only once. The V gene is TRBV7-2, the J gene TRBJ1-1; TRBD1 aligns across 7 bases. V trimming: 3 bases; J trimming: 3 bases; junction bases outside the gene matches: 4. The germline gives CDR1 SGHTA, CDR2 FQGNSA. This CDR3 has 14 amino acids. The chain's CDR3 is CASSLNRGDTEAFF. The DNA for the CDR3 is TGTGCCAGCAGCTTGAACAGGGGAGACACTGAAGCTTTCTTT.

The CDR3 region has the DNA TGCGCCAGCAGCTTAACCGGGACAGGGATCCATGAGCAGTTCTTC. Translated: CASSLTGTGIHEQFF. The chain combines TRBV5-1 with TRBJ2-1, with 9 bases fitting TRBD1. Trimming at V came to 2 bases and at J to 8 bases, leaving 8 bases not matched to a gene. In germline, CDR1 is SGHRS, CDR2 YFSETQ. The CDR3 covers 15 residues.

The chain employs TRBV9 and TRBJ1-2; TRBD1 matches 8 bases. Trimming at V came to 4 bases and at J to 8 bases, leaving 7 bases not matched to a gene. In germline, CDR1 is SGDLS, CDR2 YYNGEE. The CDR3 runs to 13 residues. This CDR3 is CASSPGQAGGYTF. The CDR3 DNA reads TGTGCCAGCAGCCCGGGACAGGCGGGAGGCTACACCTTC.

The gene calls are TRBV5-1 and TRBJ2-7, with 8 nucleotides matching TRBD1. The CDR3 runs 14 residues. Germline CDR1 is SGHRS and CDR2 is YFSETQ. V lost 0 bases and J lost 6; bases outside the gene matches: 5. The CDR3 DNA reads TGCGCCAGCAGCTTGGCTACAGGGGGGAGCGAGCAGTACTTC. This encodes CASSLATGGSEQYF.